The 25 T cell receptor beta chains presented below share a single source sample, sequenced in a study of T cells in severe cutaneous drug reactions. Bulk and single-cell libraries used iRepertoire multiplex PCR with TCR subtype-specific primers. TCRdb reprocessed the multiplex PCR reads and reports one entry per CDR3 protein, with no DNA. Its table lists around 5,700 distinct CDR3 sequences. The patients sequenced had a carbamazepine-induced Stevens-Johnson syndrome or toxic epidermal necrolysis reaction. The specimen was PBMCs. The receptors derive from a human donor with a severe cutaneous adverse drug reaction.

The chain recombines TRBV19 with TRBJ2-4; checking the TCRdb D call of TRBD2 is not possible without DNA. The CDR3 runs to 18 residues. Germline-derived CDR1 and CDR2 are LNHDA and SQIVND (reference sequence). CDR3 in amino acids: CASKRLAGDMDPKNIQYF.

The V and J genes are TRBV7-9 and TRBJ1-3. Germline CDR1 SEHNR, CDR2 FQNEAQ (reference sequence). The CDR3 has 13 residues. The CDR3 sequence: CASSWVSGNTIYF.

The chain combines TRBV28 with TRBJ2-1; TCRdb's D call of TRBD2 is untestable without DNA. Germline CDR1 is MDHEN and CDR2 is SYDVKM. CDR3 length: 15 amino acids. This CDR3 reads CASSQTSGSYNEQFF.

The J gene is TRBJ1-1, the V gene TRBV30. The CDR3 extends over 13 amino acids. The germline V gene has CDR1 GTSNPN and CDR2 SVGIG (reference sequence). The CDR3 protein is CAWTGRGNTEAFF.

This clonotype is called medium-sized based on its frequency. The CDR3: CASSLSVAEVDADTQYF. The chain has TRBV27 and TRBJ2-3. Germline CDR1 MNHEY, CDR2 SMNVEV (reference sequence). The CDR3 is 17 residues long.

The genes are TRBV5-1 and TRBJ2-7. CDR1 is SGHRS and CDR2 is YFSETQ in the germline V gene. CDR3 length: 13 residues. The CDR3 sequence is CASSPDNSYEQYF.

Considering frequency, this clonotype is medium-sized. This chain uses TRBV6-1 with TRBJ1-2; TCRdb returns TRBD1, unconfirmable since there is no DNA. The CDR3 sequence is 13 residues long. The germline V gene has CDR1 MNHNS and CDR2 SASEGT. CDR3: CASSLGTGAGYTF.

The rearrangement joins TRBV11-2 to TRBJ2-3; the D gene TCRdb calls, TRBD1, cannot be checked with no DNA. In germline, CDR1 is SGHAT, CDR2 FQNNGV. This CDR3 has 16 amino acids. CDR3: CASSLVGTGPGDTQYF. Supplemented by reference TRBV11-2 and TRBJ2-3, the full variable domain reads EAGVAQSPRYKIIEKRQSVAFWCNPISGHATLYWYQQILGQGPKLLIQFQNNGVVDDSQLPKDRFSAERLKGVDSTLKIQPAKLEDSAVYLCASSLVGTGPGDTQYFGPGTRLTVL.

This clonotype is deemed medium-sized (0.01 to 0.1%) by its frequency. CDR3 loop: CASSYSRFGTGGHEQYF. The chain links TRBV6-5 to TRBJ2-7; TCRdb proposes TRBD1, but this gene call is untestable without DNA. This CDR3 contains 17 residues. In germline, CDR1 is MNHEY, CDR2 SVGAGI.

The V and J genes are TRBV6-5 and TRBJ2-1. Germline values: CDR1 MNHEY, CDR2 SVGAGI. The CDR3 has 16 residues. CDR3 amino acids: CASSYSWTNSYNEQFF.

Here the CDR3 reads CASSNNYGYTF. The V and J genes are TRBV5-5 and TRBJ1-2. This CDR3 spans 11 amino acids. The germline gives CDR1 SGHKS, CDR2 YYEKEE (reference sequence). Combining the CDR3 with reference TRBV5-5 and TRBJ1-2 gives the whole variable domain DAGVTQSPTHLIKTRGQQVTLRCSPISGHKSVSWYQQVLGQGPQFIFQYYEKEERGRGNFPDRFSARQFPNYSSELNVNALLLGDSALYLCASSNNYGYTFGSGTRLTVV.

V and J are TRBV12-3 or TRBV12-4 and TRBJ1-5. This CDR3 has 13 amino acids. The CDR3 here is CASSLDYIQPQHF.

The chain recombines TRBV4-3 with TRBJ1-1; TCRdb selects TRBD1, and the lack of DNA leaves this call unchecked. The CDR3 covers 17 residues. Germline V gene lookup returns CDR1 LGHNA and CDR2 YSLEER. The CDR3 protein is CASSWGAGGNMNTEAFF.

This clonotype counts as medium-sized by frequency. The chain links TRBV27 to TRBJ1-5. Per the germline V gene, CDR1 is MNHEY and CDR2 is SMNVEV (reference sequence). This CDR3 contains 15 residues. The CDR3 sequence is CATRLHEDSNQPQHF.

V and J are TRBV20-1 and TRBJ1-5. Germline assignment: CDR1 DFQATT and CDR2 SNEGSKA (reference sequence). This CDR3 is built from 18 residues. The CDR3 reads CSARVLQVSTFSNQPQHF.

By frequency, this clonotype is medium-sized. The chain has TRBV9 and TRBJ1-5; the TCRdb D gene call, TRBD1, has no DNA to confirm it. Germline CDR1 and CDR2: SGDLS and YYNGEE. This CDR3 region has 15 residues. The CDR3 sequence: CASSSGTALNQPQHF. Full variable domain (missing parts from reference TRBV9 and TRBJ1-5): DSGVTQTPKHLITATGQRVTLRCSPRSGDLSVYWYQQSLDQGLQFLIQYYNGEERAKGNILERFSAQQFPDLHSELNLSSLELGDSALYFCASSSGTALNQPQHFGDGTRLSIL.

The V call is TRBV5-4, the J call TRBJ1-6; TCRdb selects TRBD1, and the lack of DNA leaves this call unchecked. Germline-derived CDR1 and CDR2 are SGHNT and YYREEE (reference sequence). The CDR3 loop spans 15 amino acids. The CDR3 spells CASSLSGTGISPLHF.

This chain links TRBV6-2 or TRBV6-3 with TRBJ2-1; the TRBD2 assignment by TCRdb is unverifiable without DNA. The CDR3 is 18 residues long. The germline V gene encodes CDR1 MNHEY and CDR2 SVGEGT. Here the CDR3 reads CASSYNPAGGSSYNEQFF.

In terms of frequency, this clonotype is medium-sized (0.01 to 0.1%). V usage is TRBV4-1 and J usage is TRBJ1-5. Germline V lookup: CDR1 MGHRA, CDR2 YSYEKL. The CDR3 is made up of 13 amino acids. The CDR3 loop reads CASSQAEGQPQHF.

This clonotype is medium-sized (0.01 to 0.1%) by frequency. The chain has TRBV27 and TRBJ2-7; TCRdb's D call, TRBD1, is unchecked because there is no DNA. The germline CDR1 and CDR2 sequences are MNHEY and SMNVEV (reference sequence). The CDR3 spans 15 residues. CDR3 in amino acids: CASSYSRGSLYEQYF.

The chain uses TRBV20-1 and TRBJ2-1; TCRdb proposes TRBD2, but this gene call is untestable without DNA. This CDR3 region has 14 residues. CDR1 and CDR2 (germline): DFQATT, SNEGSKA (reference sequence). CDR3 residues: CSVALASSYNEQFF.

V is TRBV10-3 and J is TRBJ1-3. Germline V lookup: CDR1 ENHRY, CDR2 SYGVKD. The length of the CDR3 is 16 residues. This CDR3 is CAISESSPDSGNTIYF.

The chain has TRBV12-3 or TRBV12-4 and TRBJ1-5; TCRdb names TRBD1, which stays unverified in the absence of DNA. The CDR3 extends over 16 amino acids. CDR3 loop: CASSQRGQGSNQPQHF.

This clonotype is classed as medium-sized by frequency. V is TRBV4-1 and J is TRBJ1-1. CDR1 and CDR2 from the germline V gene are MGHRA and YSYEKL. The CDR3 has 16 residues. The CDR3 sequence is CASSQDAIGRGTEAFF.

This clonotype is large by frequency. This chain links TRBV6-5 with TRBJ2-3; the D call of TRBD2 rests on TCRdb alone, since no DNA is present to check it. The germline CDR1 and CDR2 sequences are MNHEY and SVGAGI. The CDR3 runs to 18 residues. CDR3 loop: CASSYEREGRLSTDTQYF.